The rows below give T cell receptor beta chains drawn from one sample of a study of blood T cell repertoires in COVID-19. Assay used: immunoSEQ multiplex PCR; TCRdb lists only in-frame clones, some missing. The table lists about 310,000 clones, about 89% of them singletons. The specimen sequenced was PBMCs or T cells enriched from blood (not recorded which). Receptor source: a woman aged 40 to 50 who had recovered from COVID-19. Each CDR3 is given with its conserved first and last residue. Size is omitted from some rows. Given values are once, few, many or a class for expanded clones.

size | V | CDR3
. | TRBV11-2 | CASSLDVGTGWANTEAFF
. | TRBV28 | CASSWGGTGEQETQYF
. | TRBV30 | CAWSVGGINEKLFF
. | TRBV19 | CASSPRQGAKTQYF
. | TRBV11-2 | CASSPGSGTGRTEAFF
. | TRBV7-2 | CASSLFRRGGELFF
. | TRBV10-3 | CAISVGRENTEAFF
. | TRBV28 | CASVRSYEQYF
. | TRBV27 | CASSDLFVSGVKETQYF
. | TRBV6-4 | CASSDPSTGGQETQYF
once | TRBV18 | CASSQKDREETQYF
. | TRBV2 | CASSDQVPSYEQYF
. | TRBV9 | CASSVAGGRRDTQYF
. | TRBV5-4 | CASSLPADTQYF
. | TRBV15 | CATSRGYRDSTDTQYF
once | TRBV28 | CATVQGERYNEQFF
. | TRBV14 | CASSQYEGRNTEAFF
. | TRBV30 | CAWSVQANTEAFF
. | TRBV29-1 | CSVEGRWGNNEQFF
. | TRBV9 | CASSPGPSYNSPLHF
. | TRBV1 | CTSSDALAGLAGAGINEQFF
. | TRBV11-3 | CASRSRTSKDNEQFF
. | TRBV2 | CASNGQGSIDEQFF
. | TRBV7-2 | CASSLRVGWELFF
. | TRBV27 | CASSIDRGNEQFF
. | TRBV7-2 | CASSSQHPNTGELFF
. | TRBV7-2 | CASRGTGGREQYF
. | TRBV18 | CASFPQGLADQETQYF
. | TRBV21-1 | CASSHKRGLEYNEQFF
. | TRBV7-2 | CASSLDRSNYGYTF
once | TRBV10-1 | CASREAGVGTYNEQFF
. | TRBV6-6 | CASSYGAGGVEAFF
. | TRBV20-1 | CSARGTEAFF
. | TRBV6-5 | CASSYTGDRDYGYTF